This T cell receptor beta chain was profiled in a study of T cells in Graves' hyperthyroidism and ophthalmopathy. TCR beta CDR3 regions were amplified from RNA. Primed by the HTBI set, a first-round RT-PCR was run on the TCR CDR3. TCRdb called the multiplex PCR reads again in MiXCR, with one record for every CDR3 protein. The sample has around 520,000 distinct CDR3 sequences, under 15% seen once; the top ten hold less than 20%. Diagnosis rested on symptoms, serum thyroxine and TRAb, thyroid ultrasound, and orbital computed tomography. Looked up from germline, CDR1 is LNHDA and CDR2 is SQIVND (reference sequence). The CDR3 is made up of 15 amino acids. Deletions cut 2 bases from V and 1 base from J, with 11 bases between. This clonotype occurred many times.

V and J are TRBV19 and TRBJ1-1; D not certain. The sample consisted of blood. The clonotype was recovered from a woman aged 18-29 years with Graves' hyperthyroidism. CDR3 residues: CASSITWTGNTEAFF. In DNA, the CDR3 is TGTGCCAGTAGTATAACTTGGACGGGGAACACTGAAGCTTTCTTT.